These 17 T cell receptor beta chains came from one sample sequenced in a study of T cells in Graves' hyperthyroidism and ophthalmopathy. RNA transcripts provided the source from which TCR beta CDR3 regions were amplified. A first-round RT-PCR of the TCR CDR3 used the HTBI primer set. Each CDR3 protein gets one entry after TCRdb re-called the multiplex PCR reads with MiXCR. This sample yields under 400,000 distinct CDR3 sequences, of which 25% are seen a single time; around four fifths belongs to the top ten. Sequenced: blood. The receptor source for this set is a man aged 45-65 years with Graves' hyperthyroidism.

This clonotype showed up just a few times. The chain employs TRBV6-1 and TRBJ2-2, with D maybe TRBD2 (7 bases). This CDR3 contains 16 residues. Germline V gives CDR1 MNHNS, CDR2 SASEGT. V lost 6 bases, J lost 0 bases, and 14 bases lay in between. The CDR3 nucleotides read TGTGCCAGCAGCCGGGGGGCCATCACGAACACCGGGGAGCTGTTTTTT. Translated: CASSRGAITNTGELFF.

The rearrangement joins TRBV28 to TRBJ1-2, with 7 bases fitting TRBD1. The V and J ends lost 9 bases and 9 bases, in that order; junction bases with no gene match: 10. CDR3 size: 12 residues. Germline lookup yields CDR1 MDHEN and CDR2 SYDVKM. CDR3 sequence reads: CASAQGLSSYTF. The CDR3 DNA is TGTGCCAGTGCACAGGGGTTGAGTAGCTACACCTTC.

For the CDR3, the DNA is TGTGCCACCAGTAATCCGCGGGGGCACGAGCAGTACTTC. Its translation is CATSNPRGHEQYF. The chain has TRBV24-1 and TRBJ2-7, with D possibly being TRBD2 (7 bases). V was pared by 6 bases and J by 5 bases, with 13 bases between. Per the germline V gene, CDR1 is KGHDR and CDR2 is SFDVKD. This CDR3 region has 13 residues.

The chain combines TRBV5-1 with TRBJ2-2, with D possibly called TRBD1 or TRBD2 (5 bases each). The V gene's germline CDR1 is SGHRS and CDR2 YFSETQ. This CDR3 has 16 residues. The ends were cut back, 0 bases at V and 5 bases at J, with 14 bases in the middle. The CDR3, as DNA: TGCGCCAGCAGCTTGGTAGGTGGGACCTGGACCGGGGAGCTGTTTTTT. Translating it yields CASSLVGGTWTGELFF.

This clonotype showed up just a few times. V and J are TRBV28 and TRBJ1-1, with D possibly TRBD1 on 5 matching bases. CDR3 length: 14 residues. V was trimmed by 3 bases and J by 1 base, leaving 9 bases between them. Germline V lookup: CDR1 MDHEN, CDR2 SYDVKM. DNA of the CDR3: TGTGCCAGCAGTTTCGTCAGGGAGAACACTGAAGCTTTCTTT. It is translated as CASSFVRENTEAFF.

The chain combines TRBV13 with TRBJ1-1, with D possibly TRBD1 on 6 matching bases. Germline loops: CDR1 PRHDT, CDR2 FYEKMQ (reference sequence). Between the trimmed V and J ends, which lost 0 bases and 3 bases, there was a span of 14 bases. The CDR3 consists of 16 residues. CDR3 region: CASSLGVGGAHTEAFF. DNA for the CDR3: TGTGCCAGCAGCTTAGGCGTTGGGGGGGCCCACACTGAAGCTTTCTTT.

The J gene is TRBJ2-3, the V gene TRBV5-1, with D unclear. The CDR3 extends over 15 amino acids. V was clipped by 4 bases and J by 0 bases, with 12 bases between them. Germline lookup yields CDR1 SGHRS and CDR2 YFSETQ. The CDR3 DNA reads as TGCGCCAGCAGCCCAGGACGGTCTAGCACAGATACGCAGTATTTT. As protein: CASSPGRSSTDTQYF.

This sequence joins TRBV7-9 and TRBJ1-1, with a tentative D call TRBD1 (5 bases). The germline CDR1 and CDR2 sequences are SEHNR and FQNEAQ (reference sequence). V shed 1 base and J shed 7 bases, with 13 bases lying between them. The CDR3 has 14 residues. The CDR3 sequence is CASSLVSGHGEAFF. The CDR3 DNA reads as TGTGCCAGCAGCTTAGTTTCGGGGCACGGTGAAGCTTTCTTT.

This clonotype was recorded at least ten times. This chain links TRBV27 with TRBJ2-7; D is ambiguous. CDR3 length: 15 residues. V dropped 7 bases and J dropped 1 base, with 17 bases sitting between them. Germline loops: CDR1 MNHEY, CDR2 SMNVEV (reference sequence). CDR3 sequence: CASKLGWQSSYEQYF. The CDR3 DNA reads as TGTGCCAGCAAGCTTGGCTGGCAGTCGTCCTACGAGCAGTACTTC.

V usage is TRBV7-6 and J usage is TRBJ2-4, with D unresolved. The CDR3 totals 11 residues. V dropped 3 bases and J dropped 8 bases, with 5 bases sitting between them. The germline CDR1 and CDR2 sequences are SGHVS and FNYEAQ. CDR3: CASSFPHIQYF. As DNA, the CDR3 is TGTGCCAGCAGCTTTCCTCACATTCAGTACTTC. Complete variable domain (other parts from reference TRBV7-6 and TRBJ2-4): GAGVSQSPRYKVTKRGQDVALRCDPISGHVSLYWYRQALGQGPEFLTYFNYEAQQDKSGLPNDRFSAERPEGSISTLTIQRTEQRDSAMYRCASSFPHIQYFGAGTRLSVL.

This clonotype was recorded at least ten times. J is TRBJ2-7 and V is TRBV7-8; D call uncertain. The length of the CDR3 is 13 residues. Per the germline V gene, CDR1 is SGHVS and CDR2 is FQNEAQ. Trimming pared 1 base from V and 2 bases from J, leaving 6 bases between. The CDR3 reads CASSLVVTYEQYF. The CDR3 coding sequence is TGTGCCAGCAGCTTAGTGGTGACCTACGAGCAGTACTTC.

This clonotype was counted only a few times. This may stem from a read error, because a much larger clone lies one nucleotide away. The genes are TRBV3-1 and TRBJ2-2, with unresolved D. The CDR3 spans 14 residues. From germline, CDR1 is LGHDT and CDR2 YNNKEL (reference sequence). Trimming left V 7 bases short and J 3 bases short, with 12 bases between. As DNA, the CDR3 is TGTGCCAGCAAAGCTATCGGGTACACCGGGGAGCTGTTTTTT. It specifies CASKAIGYTGELFF.

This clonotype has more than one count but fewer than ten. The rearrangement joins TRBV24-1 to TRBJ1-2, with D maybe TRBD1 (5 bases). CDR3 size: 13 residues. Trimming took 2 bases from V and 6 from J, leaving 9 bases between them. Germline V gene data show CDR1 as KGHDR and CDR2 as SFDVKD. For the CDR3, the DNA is TGTGCCACCAGTGATTCGAGACAGAATGGCTACACCTTC. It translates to CATSDSRQNGYTF.

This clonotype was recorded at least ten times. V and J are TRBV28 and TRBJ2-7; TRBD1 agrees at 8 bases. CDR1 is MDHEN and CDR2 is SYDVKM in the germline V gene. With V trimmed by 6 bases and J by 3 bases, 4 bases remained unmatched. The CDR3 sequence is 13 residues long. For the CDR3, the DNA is TGTGCCAGCAGGGCCGACAGGGGCTACGAGCAGTACTTC. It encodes CASRADRGYEQYF. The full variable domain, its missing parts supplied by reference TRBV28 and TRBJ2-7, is DVKVTQSSRYLVKRTGEKVFLECVQDMDHENMFWYRQDPGLGLRLIYFSYDVKMKEKGDIPEGYSVSREKKERFSLILESASTNQTSMYLCASRADRGYEQYFGPGTRLTVT.

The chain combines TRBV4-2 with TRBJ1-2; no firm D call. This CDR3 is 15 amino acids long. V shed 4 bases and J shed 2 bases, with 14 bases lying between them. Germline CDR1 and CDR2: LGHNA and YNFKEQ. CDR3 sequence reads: CASSPAGDLNYGYTF. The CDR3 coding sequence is TGTGCCAGCAGCCCAGCTGGGGATTTGAACTATGGCTACACCTTC.

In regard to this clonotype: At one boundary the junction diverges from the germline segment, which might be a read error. The CDR3 region is CATSRGGSGRDNEQFF. DNA for the CDR3: TGTGCCACTAGTCGGGGCGGTAGCGGGAGGGACAATGAGCAGTTCTTC. The V and J genes are TRBV19 and TRBJ2-1; the match to TRBD2 covers 11 bases. The germline V gene has CDR1 LNHDA and CDR2 SQIVND (reference sequence). The CDR3 length is 16 residues.

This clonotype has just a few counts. The CDR3 DNA follows: TGTGCCACCGACGTGGGACGGGGTAATTCACCCCTCCACTTT. This codes for CATDVGRGNSPLHF. The chain employs TRBV5-8 and TRBJ1-6; D possibly corresponds to TRBD1 (5 bases). The CDR3 length is 14 residues. The germline gives CDR1 SGHTS, CDR2 YDEGEE. Trimming cost V 9 bases and J 6 bases, with 16 bases left between them.